Below, one T cell receptor beta chain is given with its context. Unique molecular identifiers were used in preparing the TCRbeta library. MiXCR, run by TCRdb on the PCR reads, gives a single entry per CDR3 protein. The table includes about 240,000 distinct CDR3 sequences, roughly 26% detected once. The sample is drawn from a study of T-cell reconstitution after alpha-beta-depleted transplantation in children. The length of the CDR3 is 9 residues. Germline V gene data show CDR1 as MNHNS and CDR2 as SASEGT. Trimming removed 0 bases at V and 15 bases at J, with 3 bases between. The sample was PBMCs, taken before TCRalphabeta/CD19-depleted stem cell transplant. The receptor comes from a girl aged 2-9 years with Fanconi anemia, due to receive a stem cell transplant. The V gene is TRBV6-1, the J gene TRBJ2-1; the D is unclear. The CDR3, as DNA: TGTGCCAGCAGTGAAGCTGCGTTCTTC. It specifies CASSEAAFF.